This T cell receptor beta chain stems from a study of radiotherapy plus CTLA-4 blockade in lung cancer. Points from the study as a whole: Reports state that early shifts in blood T cell clones, with interferon-beta, best predicted response.

Sequencing used immunoSEQ multiplex PCR; TCRdb keeps in-frame clones, though not all of them. The sample shows 45,000 to 55,000 clones, about 88% of them seen only once. It was focal radiation plus CTLA-4 blockade with ipilimumab that patients with chemo-refractory metastatic non-small-cell lung cancer received. Trimming pared 1 base from V and 8 bases from J, leaving 11 bases between. From germline, CDR1 is SGHTA and CDR2 FQGNSA. CDR3 length: 13 residues. About this clone itself: Its antigen remains unknown.

This specimen consisted of peripheral blood, obtained from a patient treated with radiotherapy plus ipilimumab. The sequence derives from a human donor with non-small cell lung cancer that progressed on radiotherapy plus ipilimumab. Some clones in this sample may be carry-over from other donors' samples. The chain joins TRBV7-2 to TRBJ1-2, with a possible D match to TRBD1 (6 bases). CDR3 amino acids: CASSLDRVGGYTF. CDR3 coding DNA: TGTGCCAGCAGCTTAGACAGGGTTGGCGGCTACACCTTC.